This entry is about one T cell receptor (beta chain). The target antigen is unknown. Germline V gene data show CDR1 as KGHSH and CDR2 as LQKENI. This CDR3 comprises 14 residues. Trimming cost V 5 bases and J 4 bases, with 14 bases left between them. This record comes from a study of cytomegalovirus exposure and HLA in healthy donors. Study-wide context: Genotyping of more than 300 donors showed that over 65% belonged to the Caucasian-associated ancestry cluster. General observations from the study: Using the classifier, cytomegalovirus status was reportedly diagnosed with high specificity and sensitivity. Previous analysis showed most TCR beta V segments were productive about 87% or about 30% of the time.

The PCR made use of 60 Vbeta and 13 Jbeta primers. Sequencing was performed with immunoSEQ multiplex PCR; in TCRdb, only in-frame clones are kept and a portion is missing. The profile shows about 130,000 clones, approximately 74% of them singletons. This chain connects TRBV18 to TRBJ1-2, with D possibly TRBD1 on 5 matching bases. The source of this sequence is a man younger than 30 in good health and CMV-seropositive. The sequencing input was PBMCs. In DNA form, the CDR3 reads TGTGCCAGCTCAAAAGGGGATCTCAGCTATGGCTACACCTTC. Its translation: CASSKGDLSYGYTF.